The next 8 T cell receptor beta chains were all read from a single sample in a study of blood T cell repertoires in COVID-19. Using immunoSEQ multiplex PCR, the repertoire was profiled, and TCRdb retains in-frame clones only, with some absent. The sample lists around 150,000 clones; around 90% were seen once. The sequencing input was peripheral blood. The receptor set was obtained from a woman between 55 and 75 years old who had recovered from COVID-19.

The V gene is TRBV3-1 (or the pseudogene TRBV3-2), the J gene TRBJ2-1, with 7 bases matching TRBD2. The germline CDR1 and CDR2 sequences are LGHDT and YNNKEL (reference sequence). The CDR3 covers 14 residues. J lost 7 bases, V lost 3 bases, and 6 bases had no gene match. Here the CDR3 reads CASSHRGEGNEQFF. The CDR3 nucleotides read TGTGCCAGCAGCCATCGGGGGGAGGGAAATGAGCAGTTCTTC.

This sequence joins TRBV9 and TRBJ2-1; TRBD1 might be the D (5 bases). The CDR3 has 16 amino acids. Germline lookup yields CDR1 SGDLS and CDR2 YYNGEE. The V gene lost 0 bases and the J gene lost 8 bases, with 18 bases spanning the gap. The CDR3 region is CASSVAAGHVIDEQFF. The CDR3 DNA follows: TGTGCCAGCAGCGTAGCAGCAGGGCACGTTATCGATGAGCAGTTCTTC.

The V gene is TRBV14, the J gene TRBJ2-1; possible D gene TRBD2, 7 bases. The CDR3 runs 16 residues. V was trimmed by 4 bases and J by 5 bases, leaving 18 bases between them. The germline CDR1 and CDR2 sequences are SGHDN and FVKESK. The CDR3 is CASSPLLGGLNNEQFF. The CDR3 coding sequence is TGTGCCAGCAGCCCATTGTTGGGGGGGCTAAACAATGAGCAGTTCTTC.

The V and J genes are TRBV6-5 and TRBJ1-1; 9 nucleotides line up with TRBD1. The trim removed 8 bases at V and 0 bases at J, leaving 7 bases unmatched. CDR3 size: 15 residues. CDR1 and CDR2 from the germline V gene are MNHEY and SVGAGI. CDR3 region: CASLQGAFMNTEAFF. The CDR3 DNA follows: TGTGCCAGCCTACAGGGGGCCTTCATGAACACTGAAGCTTTCTTT.

The chain's CDR3 is CASSQTSGDYNEQFF. CDR3 nucleotide sequence: TGCGCCAGCAGCCAGACTAGCGGGGATTACAATGAGCAGTTCTTC. The chain is built from TRBV4-1 and TRBJ2-1; TRBD2 matches at 11 bases. The CDR3 is made up of 15 amino acids. The ends lost 3 bases at V and 4 bases at J; junction bases unmatched: 2. The germline gives CDR1 MGHRA, CDR2 YSYEKL.

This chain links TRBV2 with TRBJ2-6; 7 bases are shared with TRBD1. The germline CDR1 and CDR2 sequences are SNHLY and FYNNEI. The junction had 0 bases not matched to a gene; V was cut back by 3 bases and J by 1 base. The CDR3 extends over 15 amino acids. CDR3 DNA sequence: TGTGCCAGCAGTGAGGACAGGTCTGGGGCCAACGTCCTGACTTTC. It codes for CASSEDRSGANVLTF.

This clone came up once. The CDR3 spells CASSVTTRGGGINEQFF. The CDR3 DNA reads TGTGCCAGCAGCGTGACCACTCGTGGCGGGGGCATAAATGAGCAGTTCTTC. This chain uses TRBV9 with TRBJ2-1, with a weak D call TRBD2 (7 bases). CDR1 and CDR2 from the germline V gene are SGDLS and YYNGEE. The CDR3 has 17 residues. V lost 2 bases and J lost 7, with 22 bases in between. The full variable domain, rest sourced from reference TRBV9 and TRBJ2-1, is DSGVTQTPKHLITATGQRVTLRCSPRSGDLSVYWYQQSLDQGLQFLIQYYNGEERAKGNILERFSAQQFPDLHSELNLSSLELGDSALYFCASSVTTRGGGINEQFFGPGTRLTVL.

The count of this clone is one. CDR3 region: CASSFGGPTYEQYF. CDR3 nucleotide sequence: TGTGCCAGCAGCTTCGGGGGGCCTACCTACGAGCAGTACTTC. The chain couples TRBV5-4 to TRBJ2-7; TRBD2 is a possible D gene (7 bases). The CDR3 runs to 14 residues. Germline V CDR1 and CDR2: SGHNT, YYREEE (reference sequence). Trimming cost V 2 bases and J 2 bases, with 11 bases left between them.